This entry is about one T cell receptor (beta chain). The same CDR3 also results from other DNA sequences found in this sample. Clinical history as reported by participants underpinned cohort assignment. This CDR3 is 13 amino acids long. The germline V gene encodes CDR1 SGHTA and CDR2 FQGNSA. Trimming removed 4 bases at V and 7 bases at J, with 11 bases between. The data were obtained in a study of blood T cell repertoires in COVID-19. Repertoires were generated with immunoSEQ multiplex PCR, while TCRdb's copy carries only in-frame clones and drops some. Of 150,000 to 200,000 clones detected, approximately 80% appear once; the ten largest clones hold roughly 4.9%.

This clonotype was sampled from a man in his 70s who had been exposed to COVID-19. Sequencing was carried out using PBMCs or T cells enriched from blood (not recorded which). The chain has TRBV7-2 and TRBJ2-1; D might be TRBD1 (6 bases). CDR3 sequence reads: CASSSLQGNEQFF. The CDR3 nucleotides read TGTGCCAGCAGCTCCCTTCAGGGGAATGAGCAGTTCTTC.